Included here is one T cell receptor beta chain sequence, with context. Its antigen has not been determined. Base-call qualities are not available, and no considerably larger clone is one nucleotide away. This record belongs to a study of blood T cell repertoires in COVID-19 (dated by TCRdb to 2019 to 2021). Broadly, across the study: Samples from collaborators originated in the United States, Italy and Spain and spanned both the acute and convalescent phases of COVID-19. The material from the prospective study consisted of cDNA or gDNA derived from T cells, B-cell-depleted T cells, or PBMCs. Subjects who had been exposed to COVID-19, were actively infected with it, or had recovered from it provided the deeply sampled blood TCRbeta repertoires that made up the dataset. The repertoires were released in a freely available public database meant as a resource for research on the immune response to SARS-CoV-2. Samples were obtained from the ongoing ImmuneRACE study (first 160 participants) and from some 1,300 subjects provided by 6 global collaborators. The sample metadata nearly always contained a de-identified subject ID, COVID-19 status, age in years and sex. Where available, HLA class I and class II types were obtained from metadata supplied by the sample provider rather than from assay-based typing. Study-level results and caveats: The amount of clinical and demographic metadata varied by source and participant and was provided uncurated.

The immunoSEQ Assay, a bias-controlled multiplex PCR, was used to amplify TCRbeta CDR3 regions from genomic DNA. The original methods were these. The number of nucleated cells in each sample was estimated from the amplification of reference gene primers within the assay. To quantify the absolute abundance of each unique TCRbeta CDR3 rearrangement, sequence reads were collapsed and filtered. Productive Simpson clonality was computed per sample as the square root of Simpson's diversity index over productive rearrangements. What TCRdb holds here is the immuneACCESS table cut down to in-frame rearrangements. Part of the clones is not present; checked against another copy, under half of the missing clones reflect an unresolved V gene, and the others are unexplained. V, J and clone size reflect that table, while D and trimming were determined from the DNA. In this sample the table shows some 300,000 clones, around 90% of which occur a single time. Of the sample, around 1% falls within the top ten clones.

V was cut back by 1 base and J by 5 bases, leaving a gap of 9 bases between them. The CDR3 has 15 amino acids, counting the end cysteine and phenylalanine. The entry retains the CDR3 DNA only, 45 bases that are in frame from base 1. The germline V gene (reference sequence) gives CDR1 as SEHNR and CDR2 as FQNEAQ. Participants in the prospective study were aged about 18 to 95 years, lived in 24 United States geographic areas, and enrolled through a virtual design. In the prospective study, cohorts were assigned on the basis of participant-reported clinical history obtained from a screening survey and a study questionnaire. Recovered participants in ImmuneRACE Cohort 3 were defined as having two consecutive negative NP/OP PCR tests, clearance from a healthcare professional, or resolution of symptoms. In the prospective study, mobile phlebotomists collected whole blood, serum and a nasopharyngeal or oropharyngeal swab from each participant. Over a roughly 2-month period, participants in the prospective study had the option of providing additional blood draws and questionnaires. Prospective study blood samples were shipped either frozen or at room temperature before DNA extraction.

Here the chain combines TRBV7-9 and TRBJ2-6; the D gene cannot be resolved reliably. The sequence was obtained from a woman younger than 45 who had recovered from COVID-19. Sequencing was carried out using PBMCs or T cells enriched from blood (not recorded which). Read as DNA, the sequence is TGTGCCAGCAGCTTAGTCTCAGGAAGGGCCAACGTCCTGACTTTC. The encoded protein is CASSLVSGRANVLTF.